This TCR beta chain was captured in a study of PD-L1 blockade in urothelial cancer. Study in general: Analyses used blood from 3 weeks (second dose) and 6 weeks after treatment start.

V gave up 0 bases and J gave up 1 base, with 4 bases separating them. CDR1 LGHNA and CDR2 YNFKEQ come from the germline V gene. The CDR3 spans 14 residues. TCRdb's table, derived via immunoSEQ multiplex PCR, lists solely in-frame clones and lacks some. The sample lists 65,000 to 90,000 clones, less than 90% occurring once. Regarding time point: pretreatment peripheral blood. This TCR was recovered from a woman in her seventies with urothelial cancer. The input for sequencing was PBMCs, taken around atezolizumab (anti-PD-L1) treatment. The gene calls are TRBV4-2 and TRBJ2-1; no firm D call. The CDR3 sequence: CASSQDNSYNEQFF. The DNA for the CDR3 is TGTGCCAGCAGCCAAGATAATTCCTACAATGAGCAGTTCTTC.